The next 26 T cell receptor beta chains were all read from a single sample in a study of technical replicates of blood from a handful of donors. Measured with immunoSEQ multiplex PCR; TCRdb has only the in-frame clones, and not every one. Of about 59,000 clones in the sample, roughly 95% were seen once. The sequenced sample consisted of PBMCs. All receptors come from a human donor in good health. Some clones in this sample may be carry-over from other donors' samples.

This chain connects TRBV4-3 to TRBJ2-1; 8 bases map to TRBD2. Germline V gene lookup returns CDR1 LGHNA and CDR2 YSLEER. The ends lost 4 bases at V and 4 bases at J; junction bases unmatched: 6. The CDR3 has 15 residues. The CDR3 nucleotides read TGCGCCAGCAGCCTAGGTTTAGCGGGGTACAATGAGCAGTTCTTC. It is translated as CASSLGLAGYNEQFF.

This sequence joins TRBV2 and TRBJ2-5; 9 nucleotides agree with TRBD1. There are 14 residues in the CDR3. From germline, CDR1 is SNHLY and CDR2 FYNNEI. The V segment lost 8 bases and the J segment 5 bases; nucleotides outside the gene matches: 9. CDR3 sequence reads: CASGDRVGSETQYF. The CDR3 DNA reads as TGTGCCAGCGGGGACAGGGTGGGCTCGGAGACCCAGTACTTC.

Written as DNA, the CDR3 is TGTGCCAGCAGCTCCGGGACAGGTACCCTGGATGATGGCTACACCTTC. The encoded protein is CASSSGTGTLDDGYTF. V and J are TRBV7-9 and TRBJ1-2; TRBD1 matches 8 bases. Per germline, CDR1 SEHNR and CDR2 FQNEAQ (reference sequence). The CDR3 contains 16 residues. With V trimmed by 4 bases and J by 6 bases, 13 bases remained unmatched.

The chain carries TRBV4-3 and TRBJ1-1, with 8 positions matching TRBD1. In germline, CDR1 is LGHNA, CDR2 YSLEER. J was trimmed by 3 bases and V by 1 base; bases with no gene match: 4. CDR3 length equals 15 residues. The CDR3 region has the DNA TGCGCCAGCAGCCAAGGACAGGGGAGGGACACTGAAGCTTTCTTT. Its protein is CASSQGQGRDTEAFF.

This clone was recorded once. The chain uses TRBV7-2 and TRBJ2-7; 10 bases map to TRBD2. Germline V gene sequence: CDR1 SGHTA, CDR2 FQGNSA. Trimming took 4 bases from V and 2 from J; bases not matched to a gene: 5. This CDR3 comprises 15 residues. The CDR3 region has the DNA TGTGCCAGCAGCTCCGATAGCGGGGGGACCTACGAGCAGTACTTC. Protein product: CASSSDSGGTYEQYF.

The V and J genes are TRBV7-2 and TRBJ2-3; 7 bases map to TRBD2. CDR3 length: 16 residues. Germline CDR1 is SGHTA and CDR2 is FQGNSA. Trimming took 5 bases from V and 0 from J; bases not matched to a gene: 8. CDR3 DNA sequence: TGTGCCAGCAGCCGGGACTACACAAGCAGCACAGATACGCAGTATTTT. Translation gives CASSRDYTSSTDTQYF.

The rearrangement joins TRBV6-6 to TRBJ2-7, with 8 positions matching TRBD2. Germline V gives CDR1 MNHNY, CDR2 SVGAGI (reference sequence). V was clipped by 6 bases and J by 2 bases; unmatched bases: 12. This CDR3 is 16 amino acids long. CDR3 bases: TGTGCCAGCAGCCCCCCAATGAGAGCGGGGGCCTACGAGCAGTACTTC. It specifies CASSPPMRAGAYEQYF.

This clone was found once. This chain links TRBV5-6 with TRBJ2-5; D call uncertain. The V end was cut by 4 bases, the J end by 7 bases, with 11 bases between. The CDR3 covers 12 residues. The germline gives CDR1 SGHDT, CDR2 YYEEEE. CDR3 coding DNA: TGTGCCAGCAGCAAACCGGGTGGGACCCAGTACTTC. As protein: CASSKPGGTQYF.

In its sample, this clone was seen once. The rearrangement joins TRBV5-1 to TRBJ1-3; D is unclear. This CDR3 has 14 amino acids. V dropped 4 bases and J dropped 0 bases, with 8 bases sitting between them. Germline V gene sequence: CDR1 SGHRS, CDR2 YFSETQ. The CDR3 DNA is TGCGCCAGCAGCCCCCCGAGCTCTGGAAACACCATATATTTT. Amino acids: CASSPPSSGNTIYF. Complete variable domain (other parts from reference TRBV5-1 and TRBJ1-3): KAGVTQTPRYLIKTRGQQVTLSCSPISGHRSVSWYQQTPGQGLQFLFEYFSETQRNKGNFPGRFSGRQFSNSRSEMNVSTLELGDSALYLCASSPPSSGNTIYFGEGSWLTVV.

The rearrangement links TRBV9 to TRBJ1-1; a possible D gene is TRBD1 (5 bases). Germline V lookup: CDR1 SGDLS, CDR2 YYNGEE. This CDR3 region has 14 residues. The V and J ends lost 4 bases and 7 bases respectively, with 17 bases between them. Here the CDR3 reads CASSPAGGIIEAFF. In DNA form, the CDR3 reads TGTGCCAGCAGCCCAGCTGGGGGGATCATTGAAGCTTTCTTT.

The chain employs TRBV7-8 and TRBJ2-7; TRBD2 aligns across 8 bases. Germline trimming cut 1 base from V and 1 base from J; bases unmatched to any gene: 3. Germline assignment: CDR1 SGHVS and CDR2 FQNEAQ. This CDR3 comprises 15 residues. As DNA, the CDR3 is TGTGCCAGCAGCTTAGGTAGCGGGACATCCTACGAGCAGTACTTC. This gives the protein CASSLGSGTSYEQYF.

The rearrangement links TRBV18 to TRBJ2-2, with TRBD1 as a possible D gene (5 bases). The CDR3 totals 12 residues. In germline, CDR1 is KGHSH, CDR2 LQKENI. V lost 3 bases and J lost 8, with 7 bases in between. The CDR3 DNA sequence: TGTGCCAGCTCACCCCAGGGAGGGGAGCTGTTTTTT. Amino acid sequence: CASSPQGGELFF. Supplemented by reference TRBV18 and TRBJ2-2, the full variable domain reads NAGVMQNPRHLVRRRGQEARLRCSPMKGHSHVYWYRQLPEEGLKFMVYLQKENIIDESGMPKERFSAEFPKEGPSILRIQQVVRGDSAAYFCASSPQGGELFFGEGSRLTVL.

This clone came up once. The chain employs TRBV5-4 and TRBJ2-5, with unresolved D. CDR1 and CDR2 from the germline V gene are SGHNT and YYREEE (reference sequence). The CDR3 is made up of 13 amino acids. The ends were cut back, 0 bases at V and 1 base at J, with 4 bases in the middle. The CDR3 region is CASSLDFQETQYF. The CDR3 DNA reads TGTGCCAGCAGCTTGGACTTCCAAGAGACCCAGTACTTC.

The chain joins TRBV6-6 to TRBJ1-2, with D possibly matching TRBD1 (5 bases). Germline CDR1 MNHNY, CDR2 SVGAGI (reference sequence). Trimming shortened V by 5 bases and J by 2 bases, and 15 bases separated the two germline ends. This CDR3 contains 15 residues. For the CDR3, the DNA is TGTGCCAGCAGTCCGGGACTCGGGTACAACTATGGCTACACCTTC. It encodes CASSPGLGYNYGYTF.

The chain recombines TRBV4-1 with TRBJ2-7; 8 positions match TRBD1. There are 17 residues in the CDR3. Germline trimming cut 0 bases from V and 2 bases from J; bases unmatched to any gene: 9. CDR1 is MGHRA, CDR2 YSYEKL, per germline. DNA of the CDR3: TGCGCCAGCAGCCAAGACCCTCGGACAGGGCGGACCTACGAGCAGTACTTC. Protein: CASSQDPRTGRTYEQYF.

The chain uses TRBV5-1 and TRBJ2-2; no reliable D call. Germline lookup yields CDR1 SGHRS and CDR2 YFSETQ. Trimming removed 0 bases from V and 1 base from J, with 7 bases in between. The CDR3 is made up of 15 amino acids. CDR3 in DNA: TGCGCCAGCAGCTTGGTTGCAGGGAACACCGGGGAGCTGTTTTTT. This gives the protein CASSLVAGNTGELFF.

Only one count was recorded for this clone. The genes are TRBV2 and TRBJ2-3; TRBD2 matches at 7 bases. In germline, CDR1 is SNHLY, CDR2 FYNNEI. The CDR3 spans 17 residues. With 6 bases clipped from V and 4 bases from J, the junction kept 16 bases outside the gene matches. In DNA, the CDR3 is TGTGCCAGCAGGATTCGACTAGCCCTCGTTCAAGCAGATACGCAGTATTTT. This encodes CASRIRLALVQADTQYF.

A few counts support this clone. The chain employs TRBV7-9 and TRBJ2-1; the D gene is possibly TRBD1 (6 bases). Trimming stripped 3 bases from V and 6 bases from J, with 15 bases between. CDR3 size: 15 residues. Germline CDR1 reads SEHNR; CDR2 reads FQNEAQ (reference sequence). The DNA for the CDR3 is TGTGCCAGCAGCTTCTTACCCCCCAGGGGCAATGAGCAGTTCTTC. It encodes CASSFLPPRGNEQFF.

The CDR3 spells CASSLSQGATEAFF. The CDR3 nucleotides are TGTGCCAGCAGCCTTAGTCAGGGGGCCACTGAAGCTTTCTTT. The chain links TRBV7-2 to TRBJ1-1, with 8 nucleotides matching TRBD1. Germline lookup yields CDR1 SGHTA and CDR2 FQGNSA. The length of the CDR3 is 14 residues. Trimming took 5 bases from V and 4 from J; bases not matched to a gene: 6.

The chain couples TRBV6-6 to TRBJ1-4; the D is unclear. V shed 6 bases and J shed 3 bases, with 17 bases lying between them. The CDR3 is 16 residues long. The germline CDR1 and CDR2 sequences are MNHNY and SVGAGI (reference sequence). This chain's CDR3 is CASSQTAGRANEKLFF. The CDR3 DNA follows: TGTGCCAGCAGCCAAACGGCGGGGAGAGCTAATGAAAAACTGTTTTTT.

The rearrangement uses TRBV13 and TRBJ2-1; TRBD2 is a possible D gene (6 bases). V lost 8 bases and J 10 bases, leaving 15 bases between the germline ends. The CDR3 loop spans 12 amino acids. From germline, CDR1 is PRHDT and CDR2 FYEKMQ (reference sequence). DNA of the CDR3: TGTGCCAGCGGTCGAATTGGGGGGGAGCAGTTCTTC. This encodes CASGRIGGEQFF. Combining the CDR3 with reference TRBV13 and TRBJ2-1 gives the whole variable domain AAGVIQSPRHLIKEKRETATLKCYPIPRHDTVYWYQQGPGQDPQFLISFYEKMQSDKGSIPDRFSAQQFSDYHSELNMSSLELGDSALYFCASGRIGGEQFFGPGTRLTVL.

The rearrangement uses TRBV5-1 and TRBJ2-7, with 9 bases lining up with TRBD2. This CDR3 region has 15 residues. The germline V gene encodes CDR1 SGHRS and CDR2 YFSETQ. J gave up 2 bases and V 5 bases, and 8 bases lay outside the gene matches. CDR3 sequence (DNA): TGCGCCAGCAGTCCTCTTGCGGGGGGGGCCTACGAGCAGTACTTC. Protein sequence: CASSPLAGGAYEQYF.

The V and J genes are TRBV7-8 and TRBJ2-2; D may be TRBD1 (6 bases). The length of the CDR3 is 17 residues. V was trimmed by 5 bases and J by 5 bases, leaving 21 bases between them. CDR1 and CDR2 from the germline V gene are SGHVS and FQNEAQ. This CDR3 is CASSIGGVSGVTGELFF. In DNA form, the CDR3 reads TGTGCCAGCAGCATAGGGGGAGTTTCAGGGGTAACCGGGGAGCTGTTTTTT.

The chain has TRBV10-3 and TRBJ2-7; 8 nucleotides align to TRBD2. Germline V gene sequence: CDR1 ENHRY, CDR2 SYGVKD. This CDR3 is built from 14 residues. The J segment lost 5 bases and the V segment lost 4 bases, leaving 7 bases of the junction unmatched. The CDR3 spells CAISAAGEPHEQYF. The CDR3 nucleotides read TGTGCCATCAGTGCAGCGGGAGAACCCCACGAGCAGTACTTC.

This chain links TRBV19 with TRBJ1-5; TRBD1 might be the D (6 bases). V lost 8 bases and J lost 4, with 12 bases in between. This CDR3 is 13 amino acids long. Germline CDR1 reads LNHDA; CDR2 reads SQIVND (reference sequence). The CDR3 is CASSGALNQPQHF. The CDR3 bases are TGTGCCAGTTCAGGGGCGTTGAATCAGCCCCAGCATTTT.

In this sample, this clone turned up once. The rearrangement uses TRBV6-6 and TRBJ2-7; D gene ambiguous. V lost 9 bases to trimming and J lost 2 bases, with 11 bases between them. This CDR3 contains 12 residues. Germline V CDR1 and CDR2: MNHNY, SVGAGI (reference sequence). CDR3 residues: CASRGVTYEQYF. CDR3 DNA: TGTGCCAGTCGAGGAGTTACCTACGAGCAGTACTTC.